This passage covers 15 T cell receptor beta chains from one sample sequenced in a study of blood T cell repertoires in COVID-19. The data were produced by immunoSEQ multiplex PCR, yet TCRdb's version contains in-frame clones alone and is incomplete. The sample records about 140,000 clones, 60% to 80% being singletons. Material: peripheral blood. The receptors come from a woman in her fifties or sixties with active or convalescent COVID-19.

V and J are TRBV15 and TRBJ2-7; TRBD2 matches 8 bases. V lost 4 bases, J lost 2 bases, and 7 bases stayed unmatched. The CDR3 is made up of 15 amino acids. Per the germline V gene, CDR1 is LNHNV and CDR2 is YYDKDF (reference sequence). The CDR3 spells CATSTRGSGAYEQYF. The CDR3 nucleotides read TGTGCCACCAGCACAAGGGGTAGCGGGGCCTACGAGCAGTACTTC.

The J gene is TRBJ1-2, the V gene TRBV5-6; D possibly corresponds to TRBD1 (5 bases). Germline loops: CDR1 SGHDT, CDR2 YYEEEE. This CDR3 has 16 amino acids. The V end was cut by 0 bases, the J end by 6 bases, with 18 bases between. The CDR3 here is CASSLVGAKGKDGYTF. CDR3 DNA sequence: TGTGCCAGCAGCTTGGTAGGGGCCAAGGGTAAAGATGGCTACACCTTC.

The V call is TRBV28, the J call TRBJ1-2; D uncertain. V dropped 3 bases and J dropped 0 bases, with 14 bases sitting between them. Per germline, CDR1 MDHEN and CDR2 SYDVKM. This CDR3 is built from 16 residues. CDR3 loop: CASSLEEGGTNYGYTF. The DNA of the CDR3 is TGTGCCAGCAGTTTGGAAGAGGGAGGGACTAACTATGGCTACACCTTC.

This sequence joins TRBV16 and TRBJ1-5; D not resolved. CDR1 is KGHSY, CDR2 FQNENV, per germline. The V and J ends lost 0 bases and 3 bases respectively, with 9 bases between them. This CDR3 spans 15 amino acids. CDR3 sequence (DNA): TGTGCCAGCAGCCAATCCCACACCGCCAATCAGCCCCAGCATTTT. Translation gives CASSQSHTANQPQHF.

The rearrangement links TRBV7-2 to TRBJ2-7; D gene unclear. Between the trimmed V and J ends, which lost 0 bases and 3 bases, there was a span of 27 bases. Germline V lookup: CDR1 SGHTA, CDR2 FQGNSA. The CDR3 length is 20 residues. CDR3: CASSLADLVSRRPYFYEQYF. The CDR3 DNA sequence: TGTGCCAGCAGCTTAGCTGATTTAGTTTCGAGGAGACCATATTTCTACGAGCAGTACTTC. The whole variable domain, remainder taken from reference TRBV7-2 and TRBJ2-7, is GAGVSQSPSNKVTEKGKDVELRCDPISGHTALYWYRQSLGQGLEFLIYFQGNSAPDKSGLPSDRFSAERTGGSVSTLTIQRTQQEDSAVYLCASSLADLVSRRPYFYEQYFGPGTRLTVT.

The rearrangement links TRBV19 to TRBJ1-5; D is perhaps TRBD1 (5 bases). V lost 3 bases and J lost 3, with 6 bases in between. The germline V gene has CDR1 LNHDA and CDR2 SQIVND (reference sequence). This CDR3 comprises 13 residues. CDR3 sequence: CASSMDNNQPQHF. DNA of the CDR3: TGTGCCAGTAGTATGGACAACAATCAGCCCCAGCATTTT.

The V and J genes are TRBV6-2 or TRBV6-3 and TRBJ2-7; 7 nucleotides line up with TRBD2. With 0 bases clipped from V and 5 bases from J, the junction kept 13 bases outside the gene matches. This CDR3 has 17 residues. Germline V gives CDR1 MNHEY, CDR2 SVGEGT. The DNA of the CDR3 is TGTGCCAGCAGTTACTCGAGGGGCGGGAGACTCCAGAACGAGCAGTACTTC. Its translation: CASSYSRGGRLQNEQYF.

This rearrangement joins TRBV11-3 to TRBJ1-2; D is uncertain. The CDR3 loop spans 13 amino acids. Trimming took off 2 bases at V and 4 bases at J, with 8 bases between the two ends. Germline V CDR1 and CDR2: SGHNT, YENEEA. DNA for the CDR3: TGTGCCAGCAGCTTACGGGAAGCCTATGGCTACACCTTC. Protein: CASSLREAYGYTF. Full variable domain (outside the CDR3, taken from reference TRBV11-3 and TRBJ1-2): EAGVVQSPRYKIIEKKQPVAFWCNPISGHNTLYWYLQNLGQGPELLIRYENEEAVDDSQLPKDRFSAERLKGVDSTLKIQPAELGDSAVYLCASSLREAYGYTFGSGTRLTVV.

The chain carries TRBV6-5 and TRBJ1-1; D perhaps matches TRBD1 (5 bases). The CDR3 is 15 residues long. V gave up 4 bases and J gave up 1 base, with 13 bases separating them. The germline CDR1 and CDR2 sequences are MNHEY and SVGAGI. CDR3 nucleotide sequence: TGTGCCAGCAGTTCCACCGGGACTCCGAACACTGAAGCTTTCTTT. Its translation is CASSSTGTPNTEAFF.

This chain uses TRBV27 with TRBJ2-1, with D possibly TRBD2 on 6 matching bases. Trimming left V 7 bases short and J 4 bases short, with 11 bases between. The germline V gene has CDR1 MNHEY and CDR2 SMNVEV (reference sequence). This CDR3 has 13 amino acids. This chain's CDR3 is CASKAGFYNEQFF. The CDR3 DNA reads TGTGCCAGCAAGGCGGGATTTTACAATGAGCAGTTCTTC.

This chain connects TRBV7-2 to TRBJ1-6, with 8 bases that match TRBD1. Germline CDR1 is SGHTA and CDR2 is FQGNSA. This CDR3 is 13 amino acids long. V lost 6 bases and J lost 10; bases outside the gene matches: 5. CDR3 in DNA: TGTGCCAGCAGAACGACAGGGGACTCACCCCTCCACTTT. Amino acid sequence: CASRTTGDSPLHF.

This clone was seen more than once but under ten times. V usage is TRBV27 and J usage is TRBJ2-7; D might be TRBD2 (6 bases). CDR1 and CDR2 from the germline V gene are MNHEY and SMNVEV (reference sequence). CDR3 length: 17 residues. The V and J ends lost 5 bases and 2 bases respectively, with 22 bases between them. CDR3 coding DNA: TGTGCCAGCAGTCCCCACAACCTCCTAGCGCCGGCCTACGAGCAGTACTTC. This codes for CASSPHNLLAPAYEQYF.

The rearrangement uses TRBV5-4 and TRBJ2-6; D gene uncertain. There are 16 residues in the CDR3. The ends were cut back, 1 base at V and 4 bases at J, with 12 bases in the middle. In germline, CDR1 is SGHNT, CDR2 YYREEE (reference sequence). The CDR3 DNA is TGTGCCAGCAGCTTGAAGGAGCTTGCGGGGGCCAACGTCCTGACTTTC. Amino acid sequence: CASSLKELAGANVLTF.

V is TRBV12-3 or TRBV12-4 and J is TRBJ1-6; D might be TRBD1 (6 bases). Trimming removed 8 bases from V and 10 bases from J, with 15 bases in between. This CDR3 has 13 residues. CDR3 region: CASATGIGSPLHF. CDR3 bases: TGTGCCAGCGCTACAGGGATCGGATCACCCCTCCACTTT.

The chain employs TRBV2 and TRBJ1-2; no clear D gene. Deletions cut 7 bases from V and 2 bases from J, with 11 bases between. The CDR3 contains 13 residues. Germline V gene data show CDR1 as SNHLY and CDR2 as FYNNEI. This chain's CDR3 is CASKKEGNYGYTF. DNA of the CDR3: TGTGCCAGCAAAAAAGAGGGAAACTATGGCTACACCTTC.